Detailed here is one T cell receptor (beta chain). The record originates from a study of cytomegalovirus exposure and HLA in healthy donors. The donors formed part of the roughly 120-subject validation cohort, distinct from the roughly 600-subject first cohort. With 7 bases removed from V and 3 bases from J, the gap between germline ends came to 9 bases. The germline V gene encodes CDR1 SNHLY and CDR2 FYNNEI. The CDR3 runs 12 residues. TCRdb's copy holds only in-frame clones and misses some; the assay was immunoSEQ multiplex PCR. The sample yields a few hundred thousand clones, roughly 88% seen once. The sequence came from a woman aged 18-29 years in good health and CMV-seronegative. The chain recombines TRBV2 with TRBJ1-2, with a possible D match to TRBD1 (5 bases). Source material: PBMCs. The chain's CDR3 is CASMARDYGYTF. The CDR3 DNA sequence: TGTGCCAGCATGGCCAGGGACTATGGCTACACCTTC. The full variable domain, completed using reference TRBV2 and TRBJ1-2, is EPEVTQTPSHQVTQMGQEVILRCVPISNHLYFYWYRQILGQKVEFLVSFYNNEISEKSEIFDDQFSVERPDGSNFTLKIRSTKLEDSAMYFCASMARDYGYTFGSGTRLTVV.